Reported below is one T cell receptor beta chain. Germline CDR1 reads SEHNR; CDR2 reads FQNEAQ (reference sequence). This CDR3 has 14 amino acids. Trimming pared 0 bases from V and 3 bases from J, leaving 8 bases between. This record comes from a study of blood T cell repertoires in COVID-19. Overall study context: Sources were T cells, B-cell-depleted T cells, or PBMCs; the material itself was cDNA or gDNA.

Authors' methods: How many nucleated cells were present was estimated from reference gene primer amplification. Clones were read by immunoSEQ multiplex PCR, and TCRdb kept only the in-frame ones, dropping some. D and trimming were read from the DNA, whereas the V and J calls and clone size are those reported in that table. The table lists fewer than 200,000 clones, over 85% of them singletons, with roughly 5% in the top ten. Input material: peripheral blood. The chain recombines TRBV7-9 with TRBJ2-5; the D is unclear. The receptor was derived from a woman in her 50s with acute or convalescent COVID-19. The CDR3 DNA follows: TGTGCCAGCAGCTTAGCGGGCAGCAAAGAGACCCAGTACTTC. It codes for CASSLAGSKETQYF.